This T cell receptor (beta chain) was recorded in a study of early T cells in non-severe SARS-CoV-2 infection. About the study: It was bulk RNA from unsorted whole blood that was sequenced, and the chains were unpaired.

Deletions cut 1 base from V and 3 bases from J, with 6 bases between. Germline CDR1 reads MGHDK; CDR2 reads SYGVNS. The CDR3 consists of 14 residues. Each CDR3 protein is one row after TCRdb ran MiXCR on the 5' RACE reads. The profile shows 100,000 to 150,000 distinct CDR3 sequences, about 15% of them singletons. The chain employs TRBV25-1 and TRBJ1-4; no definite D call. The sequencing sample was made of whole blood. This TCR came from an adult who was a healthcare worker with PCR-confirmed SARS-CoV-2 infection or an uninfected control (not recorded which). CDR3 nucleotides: TGTGCCAGCAGTGAATCCGGGCCTAATGAAAAACTGTTTTTT. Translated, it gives CASSESGPNEKLFF. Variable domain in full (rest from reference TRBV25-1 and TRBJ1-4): EADIYQTPRYLVIGTGKKITLECSQTMGHDKMYWYQQDPGMELHLIHYSYGVNSTEKGDLSSESTVSRIRTEHFPLTLESARPSHTSQYLCASSESGPNEKLFFGSGTQLSVL.